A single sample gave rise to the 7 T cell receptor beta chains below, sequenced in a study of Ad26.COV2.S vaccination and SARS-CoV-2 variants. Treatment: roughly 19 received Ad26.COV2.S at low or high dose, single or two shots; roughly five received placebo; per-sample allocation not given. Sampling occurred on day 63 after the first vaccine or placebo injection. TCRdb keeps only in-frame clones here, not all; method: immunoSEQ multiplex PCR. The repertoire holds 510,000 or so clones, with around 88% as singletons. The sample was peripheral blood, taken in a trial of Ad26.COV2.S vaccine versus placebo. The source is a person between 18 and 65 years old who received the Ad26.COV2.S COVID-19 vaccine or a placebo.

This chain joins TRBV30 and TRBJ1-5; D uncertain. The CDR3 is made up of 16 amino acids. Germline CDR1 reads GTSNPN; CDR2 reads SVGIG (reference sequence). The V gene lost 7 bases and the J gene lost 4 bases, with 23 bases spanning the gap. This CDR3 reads CAYDDSGRRGNQPQHF. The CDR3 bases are TGTGCCTATGATGACTCCGGACGTCGAGGGAATCAGCCCCAGCATTTT. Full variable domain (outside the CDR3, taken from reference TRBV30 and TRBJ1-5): SQTIHQWPATLVQPVGSPLSLECTVEGTSNPNLYWYRQAAGRGLQLLFYSVGIGQISSEVPQNLSASRPQDRQFILSSKKLLLSDSGFYLCAYDDSGRRGNQPQHFGDGTRLSIL.

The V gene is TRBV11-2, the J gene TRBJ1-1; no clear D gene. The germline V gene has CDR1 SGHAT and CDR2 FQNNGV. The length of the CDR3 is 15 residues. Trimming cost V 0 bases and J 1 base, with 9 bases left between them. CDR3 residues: CASSLEGLPNTEAFF. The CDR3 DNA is TGTGCCAGCAGCTTAGAAGGACTTCCGAACACTGAAGCTTTCTTT.

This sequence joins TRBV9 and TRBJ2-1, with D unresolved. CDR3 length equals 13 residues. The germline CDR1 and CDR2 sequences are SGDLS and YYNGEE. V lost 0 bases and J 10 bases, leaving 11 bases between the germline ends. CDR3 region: CASSVAPNSEQFF. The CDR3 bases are TGTGCCAGCAGCGTAGCTCCCAATAGCGAGCAGTTCTTC.

DNA for the CDR3: TGTGCCAGCAGTGCCGATACCCGGGGGAACACTGAAGCTTTCTTT. Translating gives CASSADTRGNTEAFF. J is TRBJ1-1 and V is TRBV6-2 or TRBV6-3; D is ambiguous. There are 15 residues in the CDR3. CDR1 is MNHEY and CDR2 is SVGEGT in the germline V gene. V lost 5 bases, J lost 1 base, and 14 bases lay in between.

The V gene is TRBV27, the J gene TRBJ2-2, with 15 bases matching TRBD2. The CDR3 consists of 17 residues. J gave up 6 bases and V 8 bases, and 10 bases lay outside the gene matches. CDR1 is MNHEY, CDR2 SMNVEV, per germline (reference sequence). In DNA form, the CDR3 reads TGTGCCAGCCGAGGACTAGCGGGAGGGCCCCCTTCCGGGGAGCTGTTTTTT. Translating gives CASRGLAGGPPSGELFF.

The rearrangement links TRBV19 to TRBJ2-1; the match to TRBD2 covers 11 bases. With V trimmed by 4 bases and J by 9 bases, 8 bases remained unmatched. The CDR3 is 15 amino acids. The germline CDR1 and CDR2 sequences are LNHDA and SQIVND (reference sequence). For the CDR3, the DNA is TGTGCCAGTAGTAGACTAGCGGGAACAGATATTGAGCAGTTCTTC. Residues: CASSRLAGTDIEQFF. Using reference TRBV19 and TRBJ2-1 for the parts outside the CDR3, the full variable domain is DGGITQSPKYLFRKEGQNVTLSCEQNLNHDAMYWYRQDPGQGLRLIYYSQIVNDFQKGDIAEGYSVSREKKESFPLTVTSAQKNPTAFYLCASSRLAGTDIEQFFGPGTRLTVL.

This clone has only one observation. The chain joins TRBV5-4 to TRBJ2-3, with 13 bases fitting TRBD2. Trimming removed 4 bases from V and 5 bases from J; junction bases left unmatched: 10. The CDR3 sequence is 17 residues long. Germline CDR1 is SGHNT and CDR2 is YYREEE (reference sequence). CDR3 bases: TGTGCCAGCAGCACAGGACTAGCGGGAGAGGGGCGAGATACGCAGTATTTT. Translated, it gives CASSTGLAGEGRDTQYF.